This TCR beta chain was found in a study of CD8 T cells in ankylosing spondylitis. Points from the study as a whole: A TCR beta motif made of about 8 highly homologous variants seemed typical of ankylosing spondylitis blood. Significant enrichment of disease-linked clones was reportedly seen in matched ankylosing spondylitis synovial fluid.

TCRdb processed the 5' RACE reads anew with MiXCR; each CDR3 protein has one entry. This sample carries 330,000 or so distinct CDR3 sequences, roughly 8% of them seen once, and the ten largest clones take about 14%. V was trimmed by 1 base and J by 6 bases, leaving 10 bases between them. The CDR3 contains 12 residues. Per the germline V gene, CDR1 is DFQATT and CDR2 is SNEGSKA (reference sequence). This clonotype was observed a few times. The antigen is unknown. The sequence was collected from a male donor with ankylosing spondylitis. The genes are TRBV20-1 and TRBJ2-7, with a tentative D call TRBD2 (5 bases). The sample consisted of blood, either unsorted or a sorted T cell fraction (not recorded which). CDR3 sequence: CSARGRVPEQYF. The CDR3 DNA is TGCAGTGCTAGAGGGCGGGTCCCCGAGCAGTACTTC.